Detailed here is one T cell receptor (beta chain). The germline V gene has CDR1 ENHRY and CDR2 SYGVKD. With 3 bases clipped from V and 1 base from J, the junction kept 7 bases outside the gene matches. This CDR3 contains 16 residues. 13 Jbeta primers and 60 Vbeta primers were used for the PCR. Assay used: immunoSEQ multiplex PCR; TCRdb lists only in-frame clones, some missing. The sample gives more than 150,000 clones, around 85% of which show up once; 1% to 1.5% is in the top ten. This entry belongs to a study of cytomegalovirus exposure and HLA in healthy donors. This sequence joins TRBV10-3 and TRBJ2-3, with TRBD2 identical over 7 bases. Sequencing was carried out using PBMCs. This TCR derives from a man aged 45-65 years in good health and CMV-seropositive. The CDR3 region has the DNA TGTGCCATCAGTGAAGGACTAGTCCCTGGCACAGATACGCAGTATTTT. Amino acid sequence: CAISEGLVPGTDTQYF.